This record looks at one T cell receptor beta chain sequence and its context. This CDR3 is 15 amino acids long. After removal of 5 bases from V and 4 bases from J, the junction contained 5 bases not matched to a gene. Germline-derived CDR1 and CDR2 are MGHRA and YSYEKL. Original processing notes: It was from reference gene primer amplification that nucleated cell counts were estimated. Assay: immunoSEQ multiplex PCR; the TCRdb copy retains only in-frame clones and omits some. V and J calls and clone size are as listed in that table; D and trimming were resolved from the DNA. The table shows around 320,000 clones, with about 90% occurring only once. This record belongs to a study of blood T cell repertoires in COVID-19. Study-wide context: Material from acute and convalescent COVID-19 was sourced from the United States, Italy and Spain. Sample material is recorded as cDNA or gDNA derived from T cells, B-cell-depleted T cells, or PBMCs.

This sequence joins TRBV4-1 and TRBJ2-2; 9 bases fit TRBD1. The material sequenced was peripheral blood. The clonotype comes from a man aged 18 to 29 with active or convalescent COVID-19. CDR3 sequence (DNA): TGCGCCAGCAGCTCGGGACAGGGTAGCACCGGGGAGCTGTTTTTT. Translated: CASSSGQGSTGELFF.